The sequence of this TCR beta chain was determined in a study of pediatric ulcerative colitis. Turning to the study itself: Disease was pancolitis in about 7 and left-sided in two, histology-confirmed. Regarding the study as a whole: Compared with controls, ulcerative colitis showed greater blood-rectum clone sharing. All ulcerative colitis patients, but no controls, carried a couple of rectal clonotypes.

Details on this clone: Its specificity is not known.

Sequenced by immunoSEQ multiplex PCR; TCRdb stores in-frame clones only, minus some. In the table there are about 64,000 clones, around four fifths of which are singletons. The origin of this receptor is a boy between 10 and 17 years old with moderate ulcerative colitis. Sequences were obtained from blood.

This CDR3 reads CASSSAGQRNTIYF. The CDR3 DNA is TGTGCCAGCAGCTCAGCGGGACAGAGAAACACCATATATTTT. The chain carries TRBV7-8 and TRBJ1-3, with 7 bases identical to TRBD1. The trim removed 4 bases at V and 5 bases at J, leaving 5 bases unmatched. The CDR3 covers 14 residues. The germline V gene has CDR1 SGHVS and CDR2 FQNEAQ.